This T cell receptor beta chain was observed in a study of blood T cell repertoires in COVID-19 (TCRdb year 2020). Background on the whole study: Samples covering the acute and convalescent phases of COVID-19 were provided by collaborators in the United States, Italy and Spain. The prospective study material was composed of cDNA or gDNA derived from T cells, B-cell-depleted T cells, or PBMCs. The dataset comprised deeply sampled blood TCRbeta repertoires from subjects exposed to, actively infected with, or recovered from COVID-19. The repertoires were released in a freely available public database intended as a resource for research on the immune response to SARS-CoV-2. Samples came from the ongoing ImmuneRACE study (first 160 participants) plus 1,254 subjects from 6 global collaborators. Nearly every sample came with metadata listing a de-identified subject ID, COVID-19 status, age in years and sex. Where HLA class I and class II types were available, the types were taken from metadata supplied by the sample provider, not from assay-based typing. The full study reports these points: Clinical and demographic metadata were provided uncurated, with the amount varying by source and participant.

TCRbeta CDR3 regions were amplified from genomic DNA by means of the immunoSEQ Assay, a bias-controlled multiplex PCR. The paper's processing steps were these. The number of nucleated cells in each sample was estimated from the amplification of reference gene primers within the assay. To quantify the absolute abundance of each unique TCRbeta CDR3 rearrangement, sequence reads were collapsed and filtered. For each sample, productive Simpson clonality was calculated as the square root of Simpson's diversity index across productive rearrangements. The table comes from immuneACCESS by way of TCRdb, which keeps in-frame sequences with V and J called. Part of the clones is missing from these tables; in studies checked, under half for an unresolved V gene and the rest for unknown reasons. V, J and clone size reflect that table, while D and trimming were determined from the DNA. For this sample the table gives about 300,000 clones, of which roughly 90% were detected only once. About 2.2% of the sample goes to the ten largest clones.

In Seattle, one collaborating source enrolled patients while the infection was active and tracked those patients longitudinally over the course of disease. Whole blood was collected in K2EDTA tubes by collaborating institutions according to the institutions' own protocols. Collaborator samples were shipped for TCRbeta analysis as frozen whole blood, isolated PBMCs, or DNA extracted from either sample type. Trimming takes 0 bases from V and 5 bases from J, and the germline ends sit 7 bases apart. According to the germline V gene (reference sequence), CDR1 reads LNHDA and CDR2 reads SQIVND. Including cysteine and phenylalanine, the CDR3 has 13 amino acids. Only the CDR3 region is kept as DNA, spanning 39 bases read in frame from base 1. In the case of this clone: Its cognate antigen has yet to be identified. Base qualities are missing; no much larger clone stands one base away.

The TCR originated in a woman in her twenties or thirties with COVID-19, enrolled during active disease. The specimen was peripheral blood. The rearranged segments are TRBV19 and TRBJ1-2; the D gene cannot be named for sure. The CDR3 in this case is CASSIDREYGYTF. The nucleotide sequence is given as TGTGCCAGTAGTATAGATCGGGAGTATGGCTACACCTTC.